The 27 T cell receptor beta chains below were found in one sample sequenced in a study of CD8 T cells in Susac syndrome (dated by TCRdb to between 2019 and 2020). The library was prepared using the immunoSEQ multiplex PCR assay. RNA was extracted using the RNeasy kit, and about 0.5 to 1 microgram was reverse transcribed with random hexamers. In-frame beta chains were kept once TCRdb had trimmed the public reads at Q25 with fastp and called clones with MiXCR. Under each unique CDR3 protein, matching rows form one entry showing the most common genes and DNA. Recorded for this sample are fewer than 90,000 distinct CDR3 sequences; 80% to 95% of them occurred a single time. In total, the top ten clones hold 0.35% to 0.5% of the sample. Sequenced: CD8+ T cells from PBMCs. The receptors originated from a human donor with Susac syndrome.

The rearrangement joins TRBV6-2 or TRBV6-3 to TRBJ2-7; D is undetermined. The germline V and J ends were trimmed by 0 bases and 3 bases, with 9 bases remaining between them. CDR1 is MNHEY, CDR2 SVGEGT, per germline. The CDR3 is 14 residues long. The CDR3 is CASSYSAVVYEQYF. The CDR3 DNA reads TGTGCCAGCAGTTACTCCGCCGTTGTCTACGAGCAGTACTTC.

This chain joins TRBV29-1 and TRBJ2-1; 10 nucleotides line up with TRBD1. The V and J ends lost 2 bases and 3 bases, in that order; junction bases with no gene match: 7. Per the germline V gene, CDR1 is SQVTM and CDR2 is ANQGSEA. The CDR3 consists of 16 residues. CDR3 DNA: TGCAGCGTTGAATATTTGACAGGGGGCTTCTACAATGAGCAGTTCTTC. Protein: CSVEYLTGGFYNEQFF.

The CDR3 DNA is TGCGCCAGCAGCCAAGAATACAGGGCTACCGGGGAGCTGTTTTTT. Protein: CASSQEYRATGELFF. This chain joins TRBV4-3 and TRBJ2-2; D is possibly TRBD1 (6 bases). Trimming took off 0 bases at V and 5 bases at J, with 10 bases between the two ends. Germline V lookup: CDR1 LGHNA, CDR2 YSLEER. CDR3 length: 15 residues.

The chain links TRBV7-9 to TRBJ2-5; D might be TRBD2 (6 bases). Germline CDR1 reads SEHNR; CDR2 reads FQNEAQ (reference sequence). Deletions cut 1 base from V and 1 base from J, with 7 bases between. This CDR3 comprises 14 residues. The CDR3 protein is CASSLGRGQETQYF. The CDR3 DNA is TGTGCCAGCAGCTTAGGGAGGGGCCAAGAGACCCAGTACTTC.

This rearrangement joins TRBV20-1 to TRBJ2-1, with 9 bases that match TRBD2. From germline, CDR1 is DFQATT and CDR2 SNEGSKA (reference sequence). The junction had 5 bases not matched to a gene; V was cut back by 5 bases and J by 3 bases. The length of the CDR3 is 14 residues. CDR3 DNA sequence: TGCAGTGCTCCGCGGGGGGGGGACTACAATGAGCAGTTCTTC. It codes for CSAPRGGDYNEQFF.

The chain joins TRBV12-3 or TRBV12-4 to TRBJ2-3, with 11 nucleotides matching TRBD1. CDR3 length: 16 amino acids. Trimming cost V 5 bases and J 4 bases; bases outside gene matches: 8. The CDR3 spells CASSPWTGGASDTQYF. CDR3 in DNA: TGTGCCAGCAGTCCTTGGACAGGGGGCGCGTCAGATACGCAGTATTTT.

CDR3 sequence reads: CASSPDRGTDTQYF. In nucleotides, the CDR3 is TGTGCCAGCAGTCCGGACAGGGGAACAGATACGCAGTATTTT. V usage is TRBV28 and J usage is TRBJ2-3; 9 nucleotides line up with TRBD1. Germline lookup yields CDR1 MDHEN and CDR2 SYDVKM. CDR3 length: 14 residues. J was trimmed by 3 bases and V by 5 bases; bases with no gene match: 3. Together with reference TRBV28 and TRBJ2-3, the CDR3 gives the full variable domain: DVKVTQSSRYLVKRTGEKVFLECVQDMDHENMFWYRQDPGLGLRLIYFSYDVKMKEKGDIPEGYSVSREKKERFSLILESASTNQTSMYLCASSPDRGTDTQYFGPGTRLTVL.

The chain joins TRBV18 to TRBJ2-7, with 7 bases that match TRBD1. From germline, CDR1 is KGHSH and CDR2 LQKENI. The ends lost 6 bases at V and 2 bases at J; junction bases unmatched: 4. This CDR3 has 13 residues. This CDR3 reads CASSTGPTYEQYF. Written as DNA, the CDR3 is TGTGCCAGCTCGACAGGGCCAACCTACGAGCAGTACTTC.

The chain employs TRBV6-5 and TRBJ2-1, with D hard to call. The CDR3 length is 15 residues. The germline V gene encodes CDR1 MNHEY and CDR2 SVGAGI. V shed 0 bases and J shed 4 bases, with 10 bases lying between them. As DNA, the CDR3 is TGTGCCAGCAGTTACTCGGGTCTTACATACAATGAGCAGTTCTTC. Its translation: CASSYSGLTYNEQFF.

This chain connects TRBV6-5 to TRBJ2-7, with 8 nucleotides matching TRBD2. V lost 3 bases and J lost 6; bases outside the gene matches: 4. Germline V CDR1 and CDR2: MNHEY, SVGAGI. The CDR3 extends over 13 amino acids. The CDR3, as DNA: TGTGCCAGCAGTTATCGGGAGGGGTTCGAGCAGTACTTC. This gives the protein CASSYREGFEQYF.

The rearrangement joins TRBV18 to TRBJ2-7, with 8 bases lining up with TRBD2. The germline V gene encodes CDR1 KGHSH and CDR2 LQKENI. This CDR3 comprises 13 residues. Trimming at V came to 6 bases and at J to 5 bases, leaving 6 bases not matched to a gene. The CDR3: CASSPSGGDEQYF. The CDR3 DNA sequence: TGTGCCAGCTCCCCCTCCGGGGGGGACGAGCAGTACTTC.

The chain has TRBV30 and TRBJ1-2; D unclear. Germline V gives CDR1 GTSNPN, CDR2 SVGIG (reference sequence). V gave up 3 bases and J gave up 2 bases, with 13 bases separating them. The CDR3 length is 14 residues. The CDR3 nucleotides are TGTGCCTGGAGCATATCCGGGATAAACTATGGCTACACCTTC. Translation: CAWSISGINYGYTF.

CDR3 sequence reads: CASSFRNYEQYF. CDR3 DNA: TGTGCCAGCAGCTTTCGGAACTACGAGCAGTACTTC. The chain recombines TRBV5-4 with TRBJ2-7; D is undetermined. Trimming took off 2 bases at V and 3 bases at J, with 6 bases between the two ends. Germline V gene sequence: CDR1 SGHNT, CDR2 YYREEE (reference sequence). The CDR3 is 12 residues long.

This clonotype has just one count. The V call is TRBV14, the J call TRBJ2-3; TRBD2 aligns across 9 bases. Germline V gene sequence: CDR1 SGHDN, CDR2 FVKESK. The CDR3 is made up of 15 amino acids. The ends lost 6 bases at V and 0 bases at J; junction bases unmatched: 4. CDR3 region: CASSGGLASTDTQYF. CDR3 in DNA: TGTGCCAGCAGTGGCGGACTAGCGAGCACAGATACGCAGTATTTT. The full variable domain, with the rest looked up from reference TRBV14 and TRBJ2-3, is EAGVTQFPSHSVIEKGQTVTLRCDPISGHDNLYWYRRVMGKEIKFLLHFVKESKQDESGMPNNRFLAERTGGTYSTLKVQPAELEDSGVYFCASSGGLASTDTQYFGPGTRLTVL.

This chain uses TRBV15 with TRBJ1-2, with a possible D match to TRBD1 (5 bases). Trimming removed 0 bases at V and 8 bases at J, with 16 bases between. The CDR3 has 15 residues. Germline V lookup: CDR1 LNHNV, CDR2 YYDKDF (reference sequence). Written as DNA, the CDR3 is TGTGCCACCAGCAGAGAGAAGGGGCGATCCTACGGCTACACCTTC. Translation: CATSREKGRSYGYTF.

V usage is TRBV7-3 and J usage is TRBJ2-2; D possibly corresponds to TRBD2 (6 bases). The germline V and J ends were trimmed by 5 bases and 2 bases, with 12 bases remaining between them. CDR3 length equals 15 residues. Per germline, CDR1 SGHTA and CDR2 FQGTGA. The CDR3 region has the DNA TGTGCCAGCAGCACTAGCTACGTTAACACCGGGGAGCTGTTTTTT. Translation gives CASSTSYVNTGELFF.

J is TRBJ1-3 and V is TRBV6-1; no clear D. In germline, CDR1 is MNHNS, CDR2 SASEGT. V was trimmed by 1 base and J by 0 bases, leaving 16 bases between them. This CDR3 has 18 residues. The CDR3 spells CASSEVGNLVFSGNTIYF. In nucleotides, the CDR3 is TGTGCCAGCAGTGAAGTTGGTAACCTTGTTTTCTCTGGAAACACCATATATTTT.

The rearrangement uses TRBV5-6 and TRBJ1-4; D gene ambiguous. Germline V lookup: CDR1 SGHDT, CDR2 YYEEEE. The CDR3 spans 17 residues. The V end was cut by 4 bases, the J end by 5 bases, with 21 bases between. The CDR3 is CASSRRRTLPQNEKLFF. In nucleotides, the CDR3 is TGTGCCAGCAGCCGCCGGAGAACGTTACCTCAAAATGAAAAACTGTTTTTT.

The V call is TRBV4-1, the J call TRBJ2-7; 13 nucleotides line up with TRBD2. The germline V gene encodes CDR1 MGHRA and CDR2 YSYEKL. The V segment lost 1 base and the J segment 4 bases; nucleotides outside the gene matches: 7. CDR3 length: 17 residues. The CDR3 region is CASSQATGLAGRYEQYF. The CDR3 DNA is TGCGCCAGCAGCCAAGCTACGGGACTAGCGGGAAGGTACGAGCAGTACTTC.

The chain's CDR3 is CASSGRTPGQGTGELFF. The CDR3 DNA follows: TGTGCCAGCTCAGGTAGGACGCCGGGACAGGGGACCGGGGAGCTGTTTTTT. V usage is TRBV18 and J usage is TRBJ2-2; 10 nucleotides align to TRBD1. J was trimmed by 5 bases and V by 5 bases; bases with no gene match: 11. Germline values: CDR1 KGHSH, CDR2 LQKENI. This CDR3 is built from 17 residues.

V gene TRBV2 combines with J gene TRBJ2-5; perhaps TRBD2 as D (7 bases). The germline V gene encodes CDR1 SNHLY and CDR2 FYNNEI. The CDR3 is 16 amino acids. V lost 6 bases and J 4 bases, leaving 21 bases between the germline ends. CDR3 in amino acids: CASSDVPRGGRETQYF. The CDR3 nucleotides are TGTGCCAGCAGCGACGTCCCAAGGGGGGGCAGAGAGACCCAGTACTTC.

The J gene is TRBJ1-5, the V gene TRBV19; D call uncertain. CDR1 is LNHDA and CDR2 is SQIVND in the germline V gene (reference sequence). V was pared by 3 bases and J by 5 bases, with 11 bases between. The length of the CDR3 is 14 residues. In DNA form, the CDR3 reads TGTGCCAGTAGTATGGGCAGCGTTCATCAGCCCCAGCATTTT. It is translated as CASSMGSVHQPQHF.

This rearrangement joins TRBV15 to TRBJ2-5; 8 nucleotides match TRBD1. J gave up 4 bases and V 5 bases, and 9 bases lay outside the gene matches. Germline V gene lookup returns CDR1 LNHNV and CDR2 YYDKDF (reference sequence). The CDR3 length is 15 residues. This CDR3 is CATSQGAPKGETQYF. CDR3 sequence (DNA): TGTGCCACCAGCCAGGGGGCTCCCAAGGGAGAGACCCAGTACTTC. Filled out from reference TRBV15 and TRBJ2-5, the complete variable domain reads DAMVIQNPRYQVTQFGKPVTLSCSQTLNHNVMYWYQQKSSQAPKLLFHYYDKDFNNEADTPDNFQSRRPNTSFCFLDIRSPGLGDTAMYLCATSQGAPKGETQYFGPGTRLLVL.

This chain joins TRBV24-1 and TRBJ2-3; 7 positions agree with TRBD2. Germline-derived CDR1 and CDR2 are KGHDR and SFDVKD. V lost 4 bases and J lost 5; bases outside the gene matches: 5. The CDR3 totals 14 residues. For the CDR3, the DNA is TGTGCCACCAGTGAGGCGGGAGAGGTAGATACGCAGTATTTT. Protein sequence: CATSEAGEVDTQYF.

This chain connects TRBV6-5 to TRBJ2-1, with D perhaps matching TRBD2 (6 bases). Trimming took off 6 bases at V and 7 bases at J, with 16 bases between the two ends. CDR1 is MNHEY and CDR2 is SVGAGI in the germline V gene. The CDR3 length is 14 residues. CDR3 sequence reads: CASRGSRRENEQFF. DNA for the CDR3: TGTGCCAGCAGGGGTAGCAGGAGGGAAAATGAGCAGTTCTTC.

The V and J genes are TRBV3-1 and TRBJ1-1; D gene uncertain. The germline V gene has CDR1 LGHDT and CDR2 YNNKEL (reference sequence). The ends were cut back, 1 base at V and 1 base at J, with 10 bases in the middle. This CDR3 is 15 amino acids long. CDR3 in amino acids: CASSQGTEQNTEAFF. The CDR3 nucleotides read TGTGCCAGCAGCCAAGGCACAGAACAGAACACTGAAGCTTTCTTT.

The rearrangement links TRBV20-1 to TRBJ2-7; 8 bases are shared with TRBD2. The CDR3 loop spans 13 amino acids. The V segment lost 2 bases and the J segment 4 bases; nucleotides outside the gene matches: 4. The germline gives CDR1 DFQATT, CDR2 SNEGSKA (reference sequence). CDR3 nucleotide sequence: TGCAGTGCTAGACTAGCGGGTAAATACGAGCAGTACTTC. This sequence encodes CSARLAGKYEQYF.